This T cell receptor (beta chain) originates from a study of T cell responses to AZD1222 COVID-19 vaccine. Between the trimmed V and J ends, which lost 0 bases and 6 bases, there was a span of 6 bases. Germline V CDR1 and CDR2: MNHNS, SASEGT. This CDR3 region has 14 residues. Comments on this clone: Its cognate antigen is unknown.

TCRdb's copy holds only in-frame clones and misses some; the assay was immunoSEQ multiplex PCR. The sample holds approximately 150,000 clones, just over 90% seen once. Study-wide results and caveats: Donor demographics were predominantly white British with a female majority; clonal diversity may be underestimated.

The specimen was peripheral blood, collected on day 0 of AZD1222 vaccination. The sequence was collected from an adult in good health. The V and J genes are TRBV6-1 and TRBJ1-6; no firm D call. CDR3 coding DNA: TGTGCCAGCAGTGAAGCGGCGAGTAATTCACCCCTCCACTTT. This sequence encodes CASSEAASNSPLHF.